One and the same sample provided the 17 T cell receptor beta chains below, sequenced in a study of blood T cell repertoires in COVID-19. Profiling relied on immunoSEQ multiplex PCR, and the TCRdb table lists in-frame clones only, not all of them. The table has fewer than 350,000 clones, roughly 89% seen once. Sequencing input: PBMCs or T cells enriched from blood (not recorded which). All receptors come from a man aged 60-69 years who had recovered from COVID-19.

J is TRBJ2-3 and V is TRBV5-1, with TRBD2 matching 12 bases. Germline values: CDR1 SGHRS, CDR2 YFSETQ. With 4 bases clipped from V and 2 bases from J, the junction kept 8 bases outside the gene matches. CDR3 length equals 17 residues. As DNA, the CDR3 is TGCGCCAGCAGCGTAGGACTAGCGGGGAGCCTCACAGATACGCAGTATTTT. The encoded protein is CASSVGLAGSLTDTQYF.

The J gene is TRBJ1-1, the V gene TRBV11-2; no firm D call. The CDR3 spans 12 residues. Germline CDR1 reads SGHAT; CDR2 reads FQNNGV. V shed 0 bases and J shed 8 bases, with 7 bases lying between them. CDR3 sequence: CASSLEPEEAFF. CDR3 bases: TGTGCCAGCAGCTTAGAACCAGAAGAAGCTTTCTTT. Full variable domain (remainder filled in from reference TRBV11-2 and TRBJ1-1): EAGVAQSPRYKIIEKRQSVAFWCNPISGHATLYWYQQILGQGPKLLIQFQNNGVVDDSQLPKDRFSAERLKGVDSTLKIQPAKLEDSAVYLCASSLEPEEAFFGQGTRLTVV.

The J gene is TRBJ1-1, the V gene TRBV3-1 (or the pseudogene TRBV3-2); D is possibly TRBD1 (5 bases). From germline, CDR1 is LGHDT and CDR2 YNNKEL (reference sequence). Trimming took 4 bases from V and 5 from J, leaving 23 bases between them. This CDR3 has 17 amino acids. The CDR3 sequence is CASSPTTLGRGSTEAFF. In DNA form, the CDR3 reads TGTGCCAGCAGCCCTACGACCCTAGGGCGGGGGAGTACTGAAGCTTTCTTT.

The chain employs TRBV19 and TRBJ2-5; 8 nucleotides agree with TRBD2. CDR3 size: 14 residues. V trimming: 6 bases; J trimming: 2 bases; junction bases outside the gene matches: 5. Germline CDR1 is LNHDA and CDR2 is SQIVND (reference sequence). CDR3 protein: CASRITSGQETQYF. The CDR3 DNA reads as TGTGCCAGTAGGATAACTAGCGGACAAGAGACCCAGTACTTC.

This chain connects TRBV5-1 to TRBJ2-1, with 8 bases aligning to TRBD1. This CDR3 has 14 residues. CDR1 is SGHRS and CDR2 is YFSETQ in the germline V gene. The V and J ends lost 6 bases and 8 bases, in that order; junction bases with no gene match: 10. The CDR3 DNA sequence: TGCGCCAGCAAACCGTTTGCAGGGGGCGATGAGCAGTTCTTC. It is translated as CASKPFAGGDEQFF.

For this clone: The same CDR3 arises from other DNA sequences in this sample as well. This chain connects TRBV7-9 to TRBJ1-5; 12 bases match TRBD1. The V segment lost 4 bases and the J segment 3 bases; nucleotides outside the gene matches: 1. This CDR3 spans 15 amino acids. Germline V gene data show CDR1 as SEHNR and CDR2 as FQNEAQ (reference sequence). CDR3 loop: CASSSGQGANQPQHF. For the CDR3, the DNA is TGTGCCAGCAGCTCGGGACAGGGGGCCAATCAGCCCCAGCATTTT. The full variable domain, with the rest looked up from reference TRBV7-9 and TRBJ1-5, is DTGVSQNPRHKITKRGQNVTFRCDPISEHNRLYWYRQTLGQGPEFLTYFQNEAQLEKSRLLSDRFSAERPKGSFSTLEIQRTEQGDSAMYLCASSSGQGANQPQHFGDGTRLSIL.

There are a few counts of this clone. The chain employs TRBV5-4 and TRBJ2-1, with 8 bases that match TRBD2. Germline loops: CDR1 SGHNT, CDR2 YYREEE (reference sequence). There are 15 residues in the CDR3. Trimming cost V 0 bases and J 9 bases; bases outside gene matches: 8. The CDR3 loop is CASSLESSGTREQFF. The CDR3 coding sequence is TGTGCCAGCAGCTTGGAGAGTAGCGGGACTCGTGAGCAGTTCTTC.

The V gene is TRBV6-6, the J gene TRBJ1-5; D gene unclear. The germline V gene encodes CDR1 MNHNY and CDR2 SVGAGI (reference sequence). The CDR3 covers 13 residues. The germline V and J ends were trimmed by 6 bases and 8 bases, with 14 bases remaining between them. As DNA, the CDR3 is TGTGCCAGCAGAGCCCATCCGGTAGAGCCCCAGCATTTT. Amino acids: CASRAHPVEPQHF.

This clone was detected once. DNA for the CDR3: TGTGCCAGCAGCCAAGGTCTCTACGAGCAGTACTTC. Translation gives CASSQGLYEQYF. The rearrangement uses TRBV3-1 (or the pseudogene TRBV3-2) and TRBJ2-7; D is ambiguous. The germline V gene has CDR1 LGHDT and CDR2 YNNKEL (reference sequence). With 1 base removed from V and 3 bases from J, the gap between germline ends came to 4 bases. The CDR3 covers 12 residues.

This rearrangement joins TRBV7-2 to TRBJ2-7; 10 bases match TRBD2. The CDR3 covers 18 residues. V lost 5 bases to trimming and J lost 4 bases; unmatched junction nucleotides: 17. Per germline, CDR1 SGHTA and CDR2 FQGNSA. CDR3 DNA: TGTGCCAGCAGCCCCAGAAGCGGCCGGAGCGGGAGGGAATACGAGCAGTACTTC. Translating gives CASSPRSGRSGREYEQYF. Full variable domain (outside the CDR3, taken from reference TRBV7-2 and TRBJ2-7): GAGVSQSPSNKVTEKGKDVELRCDPISGHTALYWYRQSLGQGLEFLIYFQGNSAPDKSGLPSDRFSAERTGGSVSTLTIQRTQQEDSAVYLCASSPRSGRSGREYEQYFGPGTRLTVT.

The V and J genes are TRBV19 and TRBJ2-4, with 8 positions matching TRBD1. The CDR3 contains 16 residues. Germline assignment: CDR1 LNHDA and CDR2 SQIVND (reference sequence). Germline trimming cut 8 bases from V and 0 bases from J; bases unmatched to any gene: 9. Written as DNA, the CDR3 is TGTGCCAGTGGGGGAGGACAGGGCCGAGCCAAAAACATTCAGTACTTC. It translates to CASGGGQGRAKNIQYF.

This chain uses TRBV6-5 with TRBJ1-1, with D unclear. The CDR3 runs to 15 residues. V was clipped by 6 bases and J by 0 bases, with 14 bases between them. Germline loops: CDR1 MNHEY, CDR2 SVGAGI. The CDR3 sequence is CASSLGRWVNTEAFF. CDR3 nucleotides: TGTGCCAGCAGCCTAGGAAGGTGGGTGAACACTGAAGCTTTCTTT.

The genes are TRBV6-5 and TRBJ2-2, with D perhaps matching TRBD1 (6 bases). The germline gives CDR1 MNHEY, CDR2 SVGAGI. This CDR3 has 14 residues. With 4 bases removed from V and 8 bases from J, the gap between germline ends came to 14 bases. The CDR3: CASSLRQEAGELFF. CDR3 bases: TGTGCCAGCAGTTTAAGACAGGAGGCGGGGGAGCTGTTTTTT.

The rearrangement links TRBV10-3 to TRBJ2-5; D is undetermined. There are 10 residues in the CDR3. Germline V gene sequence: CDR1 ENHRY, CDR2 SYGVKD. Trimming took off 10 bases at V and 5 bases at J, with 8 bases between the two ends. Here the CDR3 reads CATSRETQYF. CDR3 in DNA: TGTGCCACTTCACGGGAGACCCAGTACTTC.

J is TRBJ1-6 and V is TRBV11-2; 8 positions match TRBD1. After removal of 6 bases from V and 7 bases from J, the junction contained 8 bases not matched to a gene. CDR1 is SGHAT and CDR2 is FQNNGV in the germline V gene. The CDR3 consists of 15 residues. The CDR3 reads CASRERQGFNSPLHF. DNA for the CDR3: TGTGCCAGCAGAGAACGACAGGGGTTCAATTCACCCCTCCACTTT.

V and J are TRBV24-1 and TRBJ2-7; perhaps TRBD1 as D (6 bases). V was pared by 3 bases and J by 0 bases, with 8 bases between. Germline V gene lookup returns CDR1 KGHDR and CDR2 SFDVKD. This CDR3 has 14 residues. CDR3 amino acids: CATSDTGFSYEQYF. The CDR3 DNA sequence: TGTGCCACCAGTGATACAGGGTTCTCCTACGAGCAGTACTTC.

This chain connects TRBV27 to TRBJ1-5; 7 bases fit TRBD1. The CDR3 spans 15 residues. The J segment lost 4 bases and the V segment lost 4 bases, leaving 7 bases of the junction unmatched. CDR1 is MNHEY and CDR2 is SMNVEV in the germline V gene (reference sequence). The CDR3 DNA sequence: TGTGCCAGCAGTTCCTTGGACAGGAGAAATCAGCCCCAGCATTTT. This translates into CASSSLDRRNQPQHF.